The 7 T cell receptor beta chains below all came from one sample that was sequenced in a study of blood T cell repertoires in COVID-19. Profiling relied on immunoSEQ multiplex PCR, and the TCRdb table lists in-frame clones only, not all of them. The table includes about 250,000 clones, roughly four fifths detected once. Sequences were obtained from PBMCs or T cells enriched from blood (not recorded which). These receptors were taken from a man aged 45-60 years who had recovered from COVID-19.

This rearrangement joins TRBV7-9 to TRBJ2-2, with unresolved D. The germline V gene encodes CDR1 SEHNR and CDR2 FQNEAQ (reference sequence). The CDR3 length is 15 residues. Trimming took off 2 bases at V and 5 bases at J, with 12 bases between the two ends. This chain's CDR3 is CASSLSSRVTGELFF. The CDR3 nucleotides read TGTGCCAGCAGCTTAAGTTCTAGAGTAACCGGGGAGCTGTTTTTT.

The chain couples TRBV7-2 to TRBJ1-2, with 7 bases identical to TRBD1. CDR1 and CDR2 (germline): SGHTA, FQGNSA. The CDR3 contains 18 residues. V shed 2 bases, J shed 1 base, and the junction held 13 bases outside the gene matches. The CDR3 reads CASSLNSNRGTFNYGYTF. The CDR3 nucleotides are TGTGCCAGCAGCTTAAATAGTAACAGGGGAACCTTTAACTATGGCTACACCTTC.

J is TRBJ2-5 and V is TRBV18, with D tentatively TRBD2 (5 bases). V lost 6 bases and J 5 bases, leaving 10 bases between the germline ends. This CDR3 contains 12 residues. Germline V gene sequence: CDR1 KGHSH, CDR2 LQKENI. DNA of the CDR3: TGTGCCAGCTCCACTGGCGGGGAGACCCAGTACTTC. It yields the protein CASSTGGETQYF.

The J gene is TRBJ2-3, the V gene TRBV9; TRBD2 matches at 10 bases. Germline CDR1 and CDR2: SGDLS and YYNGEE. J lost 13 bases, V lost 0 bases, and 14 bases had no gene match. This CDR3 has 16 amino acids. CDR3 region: CASSVGSGGAPTAEYF. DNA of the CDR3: TGTGCCAGCAGCGTAGGAAGCGGGGGGGCTCCTACAGCCGAGTATTTT.

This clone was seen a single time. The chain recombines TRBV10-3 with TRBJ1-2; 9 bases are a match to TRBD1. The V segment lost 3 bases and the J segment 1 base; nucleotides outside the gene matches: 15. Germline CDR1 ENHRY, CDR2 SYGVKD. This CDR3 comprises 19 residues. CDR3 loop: CAISELQQGAFFSNYGYTF. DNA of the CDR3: TGTGCCATCAGTGAACTACAACAGGGGGCGTTCTTCAGTAACTATGGCTACACCTTC.

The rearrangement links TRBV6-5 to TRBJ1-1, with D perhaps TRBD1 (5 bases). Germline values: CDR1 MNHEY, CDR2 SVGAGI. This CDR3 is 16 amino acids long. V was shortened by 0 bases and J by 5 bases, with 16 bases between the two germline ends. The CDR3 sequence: CASSYSTGAGITEAFF. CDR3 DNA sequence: TGTGCCAGCAGTTACTCGACCGGCGCAGGGATAACTGAAGCTTTCTTT.

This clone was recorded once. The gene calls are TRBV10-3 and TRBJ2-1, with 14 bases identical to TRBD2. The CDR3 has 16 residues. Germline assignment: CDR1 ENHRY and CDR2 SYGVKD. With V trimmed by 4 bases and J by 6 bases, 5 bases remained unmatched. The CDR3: CAISALGTSGSNEQFF. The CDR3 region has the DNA TGTGCCATCAGTGCCCTCGGGACTAGCGGGAGCAATGAGCAGTTCTTC.